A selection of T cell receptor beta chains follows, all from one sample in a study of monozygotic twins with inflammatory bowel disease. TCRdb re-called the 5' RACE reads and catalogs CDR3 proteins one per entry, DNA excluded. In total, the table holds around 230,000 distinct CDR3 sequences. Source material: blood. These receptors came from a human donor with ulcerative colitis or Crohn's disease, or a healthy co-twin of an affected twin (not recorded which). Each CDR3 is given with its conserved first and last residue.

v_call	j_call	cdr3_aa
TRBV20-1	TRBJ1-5	CSARTSDQPQHF
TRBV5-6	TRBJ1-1	CASSLGLTGATEAFF
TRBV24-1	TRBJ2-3	CATSEVRGNTQYF
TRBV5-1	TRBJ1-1	CASSLGVRALEAFF
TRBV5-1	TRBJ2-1	CASSPSPQGLAGDNEQFF
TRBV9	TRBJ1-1	CASSEGWVRGTEAFF
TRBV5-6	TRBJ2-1	CASSLTGGSGNEQFF
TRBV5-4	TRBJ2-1	CASSALADLPNEQFF
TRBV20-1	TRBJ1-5	CSVGEGVQPQHF
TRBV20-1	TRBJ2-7	CSARDHGTGNGEQYF
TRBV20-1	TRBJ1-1	CSASLPGGGTEAFF
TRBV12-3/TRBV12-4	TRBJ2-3	CASSLGDILTDTQYF
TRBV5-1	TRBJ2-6	CASSLEVAGANVLTF
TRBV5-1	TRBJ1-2	CASSLDGAVANYGYTF
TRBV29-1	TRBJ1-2	CSVKTGGTSGYTF
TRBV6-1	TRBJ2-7	CASSESGYEQYF
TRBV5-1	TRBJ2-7	CASSLTGTGVNEQYF
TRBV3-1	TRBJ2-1	CASSHYTGNNEQFF
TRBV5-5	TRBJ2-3	CASSWEGGSDTQYF
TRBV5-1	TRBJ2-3	CASSTRPTGMSTDTQYF
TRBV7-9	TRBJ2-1	CASSSKTGGSYNEQFF
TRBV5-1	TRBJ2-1	CASSRGGGQGWNNEQFF
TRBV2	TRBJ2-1	CAGTQGQGHEQFF
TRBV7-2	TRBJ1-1	CASSLGRFGTGGTEAFF
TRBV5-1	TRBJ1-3	CASSSGTGAPSGNTIYF
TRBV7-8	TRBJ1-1	CASSLGGAPANTEAFF
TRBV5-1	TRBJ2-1	CASSTGGGDEQFF
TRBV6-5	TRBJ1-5	CASSYSEGGNQPQHF
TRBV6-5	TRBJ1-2	CASSSWYPNYGYTF
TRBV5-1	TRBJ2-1	CASRFSGGGYNEQFF